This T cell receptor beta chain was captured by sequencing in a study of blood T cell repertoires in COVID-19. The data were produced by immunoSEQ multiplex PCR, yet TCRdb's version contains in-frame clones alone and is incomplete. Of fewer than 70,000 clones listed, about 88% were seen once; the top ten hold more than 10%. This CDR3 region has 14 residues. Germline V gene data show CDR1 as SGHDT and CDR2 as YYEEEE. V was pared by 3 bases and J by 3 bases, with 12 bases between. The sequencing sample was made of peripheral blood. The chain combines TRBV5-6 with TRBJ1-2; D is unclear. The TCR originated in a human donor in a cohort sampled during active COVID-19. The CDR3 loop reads CASSWYGMDYGYTF. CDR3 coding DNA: TGTGCCAGCAGCTGGTACGGGATGGACTATGGCTACACCTTC. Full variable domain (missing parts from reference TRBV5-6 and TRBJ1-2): DAGVTQSPTHLIKTRGQQVTLRCSPKSGHDTVSWYQQALGQGPQFIFQYYEEEERQRGNFPDRFSGHQFPNYSSELNVNALLLGDSALYLCASSWYGMDYGYTFGSGTRLTVV.